This TCR beta chain was sequenced for a study of cytomegalovirus exposure and HLA in healthy donors. As for the study in general: Unique TCRs from HLA-typed donors, some 85 million of them, were held in an early data release.

The PCR employed 60 Vbeta primers together with 13 Jbeta primers. The authors' processing: Later, an analysis found about 83 million unique TCR beta chains, and roughly 9.9 million of these were shared. The assay was immunoSEQ multiplex PCR, and TCRdb's table has in-frame clones only and misses some. D and trimming come from the DNA, and the V and J calls and clone size come from that table. The sample lists some 180,000 clones; 81% were seen once. The CDR3 is made up of 16 amino acids. The J segment lost 4 bases and the V segment lost 5 bases, leaving 6 bases of the junction unmatched. The germline V gene encodes CDR1 MDHEN and CDR2 SYDVKM.

The chain joins TRBV28 to TRBJ1-6; 9 positions agree with TRBD1. The receptor comes from a man aged 40-55 years in good health and CMV-seropositive. The sequencing sample was made of PBMCs. CDR3 in amino acids: CASSRTGVVYNSPLHF. The CDR3 region has the DNA TGTGCCAGCAGTAGGACAGGGGTAGTTTATAATTCACCCCTCCACTTT. Complete variable domain (other parts from reference TRBV28 and TRBJ1-6): DVKVTQSSRYLVKRTGEKVFLECVQDMDHENMFWYRQDPGLGLRLIYFSYDVKMKEKGDIPEGYSVSREKKERFSLILESASTNQTSMYLCASSRTGVVYNSPLHFGNGTRLTVT.